The T cell receptor beta chain described here comes from a study of lymphopenia after photon versus proton radiotherapy. Here immunoSEQ multiplex PCR was the method, and the copy in TCRdb shows in-frame clones only, minus some. The data contain around 31,000 clones, roughly nine tenths of them singletons. This CDR3 is built from 12 residues. CDR1 is GTSNPN and CDR2 is SVGIG in the germline V gene (reference sequence). The ends lost 5 bases at V and 6 bases at J; junction bases unmatched: 0. Study findings and constraints: In patients who died, overall survival fell as post-nadir TCR diversity dropped more. After lymphocyte nadir, photon-treated repertoires showed oligoclonal expansion, especially CD8+ Temra.

A few counts support this clone. The antigen remains undetermined. The J gene is TRBJ1-5, the V gene TRBV30; 11 bases map to TRBD1. The receptor comes from a woman in her sixties or seventies with pancreatic cancer. Some clones in this sample may be carry-over from other donors' samples. Sequencing used peripheral blood, obtained from a patient treated with proton-based radiotherapy. The CDR3 DNA reads TGTGCCTGGGGACAGGGGGCTCAGCCCCAGCATTTT. This codes for CAWGQGAQPQHF.